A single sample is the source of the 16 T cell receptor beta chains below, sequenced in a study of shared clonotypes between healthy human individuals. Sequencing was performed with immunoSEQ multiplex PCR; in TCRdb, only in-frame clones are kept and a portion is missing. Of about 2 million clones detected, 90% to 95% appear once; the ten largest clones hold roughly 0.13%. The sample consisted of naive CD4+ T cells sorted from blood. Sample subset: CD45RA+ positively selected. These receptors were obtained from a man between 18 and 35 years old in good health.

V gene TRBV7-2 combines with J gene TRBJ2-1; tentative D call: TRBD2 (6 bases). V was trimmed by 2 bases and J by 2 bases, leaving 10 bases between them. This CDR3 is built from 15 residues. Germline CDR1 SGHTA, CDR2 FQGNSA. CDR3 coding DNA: TGTGCCAGCAGCTTAAGACTAGGACCCTACAATGAGCAGTTCTTC. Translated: CASSLRLGPYNEQFF.

The CDR3 here is CAISDGGTEQFF. The DNA for the CDR3 is TGTGCCATCAGTGACGGGGGGACTGAGCAGTTCTTC. V and J are TRBV10-3 and TRBJ2-1; 7 bases align to TRBD2. From germline, CDR1 is ENHRY and CDR2 SYGVKD. Germline trimming cut 3 bases from V and 9 bases from J; bases unmatched to any gene: 2. The CDR3 is 12 residues long.

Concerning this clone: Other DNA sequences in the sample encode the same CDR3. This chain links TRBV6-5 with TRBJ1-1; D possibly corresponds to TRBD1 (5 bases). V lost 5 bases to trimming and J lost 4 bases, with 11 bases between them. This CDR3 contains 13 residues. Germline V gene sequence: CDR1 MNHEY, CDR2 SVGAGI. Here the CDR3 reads CASSPRGGTEAFF. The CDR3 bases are TGTGCCAGCAGTCCCCGGGGGGGCACTGAAGCTTTCTTT.

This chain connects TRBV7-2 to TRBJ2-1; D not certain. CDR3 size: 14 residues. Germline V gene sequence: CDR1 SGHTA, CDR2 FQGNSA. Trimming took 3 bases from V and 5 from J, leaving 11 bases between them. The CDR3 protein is CASSFYGSHNEQFF. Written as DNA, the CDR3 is TGTGCCAGCAGCTTCTACGGCAGTCACAATGAGCAGTTCTTC.

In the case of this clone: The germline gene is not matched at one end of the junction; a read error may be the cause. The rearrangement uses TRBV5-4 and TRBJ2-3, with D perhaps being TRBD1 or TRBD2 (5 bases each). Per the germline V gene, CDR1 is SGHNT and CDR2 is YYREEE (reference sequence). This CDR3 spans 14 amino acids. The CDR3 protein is CASSRDLDTDAQYF. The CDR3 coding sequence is TGTGCCAGCAGTCGGGACCTTGACACAGATGCGCAGTATTTT.

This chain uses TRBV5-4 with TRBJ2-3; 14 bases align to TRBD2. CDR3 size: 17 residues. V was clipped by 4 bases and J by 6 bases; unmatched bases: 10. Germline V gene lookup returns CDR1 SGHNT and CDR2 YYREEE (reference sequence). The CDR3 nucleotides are TGTGCCAGCAGCGCCTCCGGGACTAGCGGGAGTATGGATACGCAGTATTTT. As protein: CASSASGTSGSMDTQYF.

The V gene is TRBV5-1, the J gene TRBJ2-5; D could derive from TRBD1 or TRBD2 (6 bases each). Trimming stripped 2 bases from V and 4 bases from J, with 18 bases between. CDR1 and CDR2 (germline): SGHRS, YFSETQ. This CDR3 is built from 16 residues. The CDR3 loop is CASSFWGADFRETQYF. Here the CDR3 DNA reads TGCGCCAGCAGCTTTTGGGGGGCGGATTTTCGAGAGACCCAGTACTTC.

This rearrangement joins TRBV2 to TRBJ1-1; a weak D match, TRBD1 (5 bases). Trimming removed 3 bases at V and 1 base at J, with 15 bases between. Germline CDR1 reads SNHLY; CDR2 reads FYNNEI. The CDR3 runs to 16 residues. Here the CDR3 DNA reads TGTGCCAGCAGTGATCAGGGAGGACCCCAGAACACTGAAGCTTTCTTT. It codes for CASSDQGGPQNTEAFF.

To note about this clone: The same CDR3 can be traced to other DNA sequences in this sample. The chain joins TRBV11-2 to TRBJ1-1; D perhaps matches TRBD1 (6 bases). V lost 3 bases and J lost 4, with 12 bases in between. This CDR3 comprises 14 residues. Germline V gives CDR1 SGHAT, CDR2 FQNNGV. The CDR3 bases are TGTGCCAGCAGCTTGAACAGGGCCGGCACTGAAGCTTTCTTT. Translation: CASSLNRAGTEAFF.

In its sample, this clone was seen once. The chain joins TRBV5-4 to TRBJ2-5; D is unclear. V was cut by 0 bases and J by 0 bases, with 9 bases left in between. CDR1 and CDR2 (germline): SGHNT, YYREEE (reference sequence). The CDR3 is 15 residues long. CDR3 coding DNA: TGTGCCAGCAGCTTGGGGGTAGGGAACCAAGAGACCCAGTACTTC. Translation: CASSLGVGNQETQYF.

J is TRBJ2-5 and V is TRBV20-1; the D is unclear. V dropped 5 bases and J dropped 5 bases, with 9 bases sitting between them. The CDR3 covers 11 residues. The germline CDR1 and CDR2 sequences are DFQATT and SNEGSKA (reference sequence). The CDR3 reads CSAGGPETQYF. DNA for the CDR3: TGCAGTGCTGGTGGGCCGGAGACCCAGTACTTC.

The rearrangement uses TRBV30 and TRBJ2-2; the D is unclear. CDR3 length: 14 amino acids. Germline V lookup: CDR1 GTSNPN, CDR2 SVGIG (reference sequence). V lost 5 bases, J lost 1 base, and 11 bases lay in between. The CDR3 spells CAWFTQMNTGELFF. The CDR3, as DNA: TGTGCCTGGTTTACCCAGATGAACACCGGGGAGCTGTTTTTT.

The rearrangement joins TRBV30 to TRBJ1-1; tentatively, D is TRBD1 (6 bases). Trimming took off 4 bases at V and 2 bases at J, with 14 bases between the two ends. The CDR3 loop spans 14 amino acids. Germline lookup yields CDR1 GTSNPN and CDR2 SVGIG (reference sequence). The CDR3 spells CAWNRQALNTEAFF. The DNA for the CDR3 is TGTGCCTGGAACCGACAGGCACTCAACACTGAAGCTTTCTTT.

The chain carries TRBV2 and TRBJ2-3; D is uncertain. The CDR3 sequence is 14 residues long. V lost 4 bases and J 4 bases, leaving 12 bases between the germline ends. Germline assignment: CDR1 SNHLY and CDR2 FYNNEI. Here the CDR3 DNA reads TGTGCCAGCAGTGGAGGATACCTGCCAGATACGCAGTATTTT. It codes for CASSGGYLPDTQYF.

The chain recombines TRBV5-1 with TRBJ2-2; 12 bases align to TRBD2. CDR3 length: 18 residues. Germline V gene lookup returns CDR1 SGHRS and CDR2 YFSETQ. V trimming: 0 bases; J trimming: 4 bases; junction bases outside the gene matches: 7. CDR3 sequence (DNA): TGCGCCAGCAGCTTGGCGGCTAGCGGGGGGGCCGGCACCGGGGAGCTGTTTTTT. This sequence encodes CASSLAASGGAGTGELFF.

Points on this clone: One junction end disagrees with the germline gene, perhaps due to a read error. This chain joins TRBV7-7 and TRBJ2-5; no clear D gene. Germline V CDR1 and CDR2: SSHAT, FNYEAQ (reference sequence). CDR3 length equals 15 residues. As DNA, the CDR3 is TGTGCTAGCAGCTTAGGTGTAGGGCCTCAAGAGACCCAGTACTTC. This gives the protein CASSLGVGPQETQYF.